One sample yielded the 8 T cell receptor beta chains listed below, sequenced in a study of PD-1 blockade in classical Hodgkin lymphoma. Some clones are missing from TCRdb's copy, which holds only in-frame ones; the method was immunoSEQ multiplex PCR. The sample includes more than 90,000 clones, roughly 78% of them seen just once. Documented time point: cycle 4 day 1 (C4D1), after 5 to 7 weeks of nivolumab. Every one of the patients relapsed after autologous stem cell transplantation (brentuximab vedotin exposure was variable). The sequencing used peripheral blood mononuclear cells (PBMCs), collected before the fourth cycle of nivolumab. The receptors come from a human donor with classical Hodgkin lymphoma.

This CDR3 is CASSLITGYNEQFF. CDR3 sequence (DNA): TGTGCCAGCAGCTTGATCACAGGCTACAATGAGCAGTTCTTC. V and J are TRBV5-4 and TRBJ2-1; weak D call: TRBD1 (5 bases). CDR3 size: 14 residues. Germline CDR1 SGHNT, CDR2 YYREEE (reference sequence). The V end was cut by 1 base, the J end by 3 bases, with 8 bases between.

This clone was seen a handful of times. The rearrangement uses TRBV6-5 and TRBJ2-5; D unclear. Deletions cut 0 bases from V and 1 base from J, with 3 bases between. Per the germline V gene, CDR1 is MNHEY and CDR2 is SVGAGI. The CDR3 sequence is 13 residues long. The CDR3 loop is CASSYSGQETQYF. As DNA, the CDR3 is TGTGCCAGCAGTTACTCAGGCCAAGAGACCCAGTACTTC.

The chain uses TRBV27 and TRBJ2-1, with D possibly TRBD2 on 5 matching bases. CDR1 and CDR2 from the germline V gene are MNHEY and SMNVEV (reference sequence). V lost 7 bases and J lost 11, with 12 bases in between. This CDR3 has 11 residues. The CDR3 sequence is CASNFYGKQFF. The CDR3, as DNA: TGTGCCAGCAATTTCTACGGGAAGCAGTTCTTC.

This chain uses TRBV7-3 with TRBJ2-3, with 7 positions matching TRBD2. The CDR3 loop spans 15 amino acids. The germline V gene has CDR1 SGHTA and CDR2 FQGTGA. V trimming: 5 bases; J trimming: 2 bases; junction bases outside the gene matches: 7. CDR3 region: CASSRGLSNTDTQYF. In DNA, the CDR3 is TGTGCCAGCAGCAGGGGACTATCTAACACAGATACGCAGTATTTT.

CDR3 residues: CASSQDRRRDLTDTQYF. DNA of the CDR3: TGCGCCAGCAGCCAAGATCGGCGGCGGGACCTCACAGATACGCAGTATTTT. The V call is TRBV4-1, the J call TRBJ2-3; a possible D gene is TRBD2 (6 bases). Trimming stripped 0 bases from V and 2 bases from J, with 15 bases between. The CDR3 sequence is 17 residues long. Germline-derived CDR1 and CDR2 are MGHRA and YSYEKL.

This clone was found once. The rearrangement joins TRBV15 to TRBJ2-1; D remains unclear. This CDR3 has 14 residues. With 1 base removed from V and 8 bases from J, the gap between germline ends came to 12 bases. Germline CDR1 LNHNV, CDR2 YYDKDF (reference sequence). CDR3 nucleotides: TGTGCCACCAGCAGAGGGAATAGGGCATATGAGCAGTTCTTC. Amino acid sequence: CATSRGNRAYEQFF.

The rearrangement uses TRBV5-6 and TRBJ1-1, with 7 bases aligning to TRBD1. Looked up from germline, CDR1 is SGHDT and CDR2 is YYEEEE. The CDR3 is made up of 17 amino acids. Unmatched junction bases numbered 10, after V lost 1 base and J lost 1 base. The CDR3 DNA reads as TGTGCCAGCAGCTTGAGGAGGCTCTGGACAGGGAACACTGAAGCTTTCTTT. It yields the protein CASSLRRLWTGNTEAFF.

The CDR3 sequence: CASRKLAGAGELFF. The CDR3 nucleotides are TGTGCCAGCAGGAAACTAGCGGGAGCTGGGGAGCTGTTTTTT. J is TRBJ2-2 and V is TRBV9; TRBD2 matches 11 bases. J lost 8 bases, V lost 5 bases, and 5 bases had no gene match. The germline V gene has CDR1 SGDLS and CDR2 YYNGEE. There are 14 residues in the CDR3.